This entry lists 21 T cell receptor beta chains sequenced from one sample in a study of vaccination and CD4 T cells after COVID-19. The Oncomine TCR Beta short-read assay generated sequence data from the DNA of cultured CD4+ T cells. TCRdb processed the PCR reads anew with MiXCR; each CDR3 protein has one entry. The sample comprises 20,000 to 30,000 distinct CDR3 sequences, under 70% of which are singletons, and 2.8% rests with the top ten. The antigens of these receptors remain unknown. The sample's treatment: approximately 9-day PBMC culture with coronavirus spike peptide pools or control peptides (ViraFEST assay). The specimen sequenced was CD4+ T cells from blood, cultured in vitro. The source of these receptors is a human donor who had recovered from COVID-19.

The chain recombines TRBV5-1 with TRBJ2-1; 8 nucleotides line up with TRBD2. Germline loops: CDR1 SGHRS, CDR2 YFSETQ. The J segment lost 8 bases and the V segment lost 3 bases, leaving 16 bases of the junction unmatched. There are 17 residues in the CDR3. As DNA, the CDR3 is TGCGCCAGCAGCTACCGGCCCAGCGGGAGTGAGTCCCATGAGCAGTTCTTC. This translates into CASSYRPSGSESHEQFF.

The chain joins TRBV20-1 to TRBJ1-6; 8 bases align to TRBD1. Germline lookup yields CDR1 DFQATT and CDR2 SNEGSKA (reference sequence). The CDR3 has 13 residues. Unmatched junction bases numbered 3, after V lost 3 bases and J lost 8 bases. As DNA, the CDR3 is TGCAGTGCTAGGGACAGGGCTTATTCACCCCTCCACTTT. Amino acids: CSARDRAYSPLHF.

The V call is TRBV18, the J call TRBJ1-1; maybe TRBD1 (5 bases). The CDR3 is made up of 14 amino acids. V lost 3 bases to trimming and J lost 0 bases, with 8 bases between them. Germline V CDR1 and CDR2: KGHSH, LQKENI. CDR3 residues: CASSPGRMNTEAFF. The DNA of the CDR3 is TGTGCCAGCTCACCGGGACGGATGAACACTGAAGCTTTCTTT.

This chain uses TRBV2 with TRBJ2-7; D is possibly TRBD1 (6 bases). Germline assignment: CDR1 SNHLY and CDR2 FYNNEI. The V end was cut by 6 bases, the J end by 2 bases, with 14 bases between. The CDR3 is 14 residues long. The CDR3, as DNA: TGTGCCAGCAGCGGCACCGGGACAACCTACGAGCAGTACTTC. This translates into CASSGTGTTYEQYF.

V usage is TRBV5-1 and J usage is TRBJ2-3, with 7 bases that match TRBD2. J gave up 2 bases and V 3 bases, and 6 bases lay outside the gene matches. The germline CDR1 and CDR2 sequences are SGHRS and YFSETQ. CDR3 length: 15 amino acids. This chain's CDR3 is CASSSFSGYTDTQYF. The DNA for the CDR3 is TGCGCCAGCAGCTCCTTTAGCGGGTACACAGATACGCAGTATTTT.

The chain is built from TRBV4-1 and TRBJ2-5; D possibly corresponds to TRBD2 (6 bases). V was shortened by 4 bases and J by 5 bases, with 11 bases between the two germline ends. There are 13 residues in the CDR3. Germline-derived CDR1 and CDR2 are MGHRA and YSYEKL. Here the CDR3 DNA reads TGCGCCAGCAGCCTTGCGGGGATGGAGACCCAGTACTTC. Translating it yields CASSLAGMETQYF.

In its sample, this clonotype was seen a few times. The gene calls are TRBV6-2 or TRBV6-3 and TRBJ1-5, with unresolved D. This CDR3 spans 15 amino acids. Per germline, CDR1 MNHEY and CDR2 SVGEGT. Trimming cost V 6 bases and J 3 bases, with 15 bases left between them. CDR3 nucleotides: TGTGCCAGCAGCTGGGAGACTTTTCCCAATCAGCCCCAGCATTTT. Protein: CASSWETFPNQPQHF.

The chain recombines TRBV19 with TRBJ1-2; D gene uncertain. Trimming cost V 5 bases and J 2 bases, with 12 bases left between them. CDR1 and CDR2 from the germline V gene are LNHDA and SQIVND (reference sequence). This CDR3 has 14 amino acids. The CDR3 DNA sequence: TGTGCCAGTAGTGCGCGAGGAGGCAACTATGGCTACACCTTC. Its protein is CASSARGGNYGYTF.

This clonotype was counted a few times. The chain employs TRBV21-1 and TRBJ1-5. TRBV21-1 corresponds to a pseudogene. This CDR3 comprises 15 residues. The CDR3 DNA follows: TGTGCCAGCAGCATAGTCAGTCATAGCAATCAGCCCCAGCATTTT. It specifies CASSIVSHSNQPQHF.

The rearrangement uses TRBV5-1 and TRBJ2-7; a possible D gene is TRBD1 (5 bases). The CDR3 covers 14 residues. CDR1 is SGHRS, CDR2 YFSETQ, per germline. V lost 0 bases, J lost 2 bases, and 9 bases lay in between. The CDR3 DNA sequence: TGCGCCAGCAGCTTGGCCCCAGGGCCCTACGAGCAGTACTTC. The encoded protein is CASSLAPGPYEQYF.

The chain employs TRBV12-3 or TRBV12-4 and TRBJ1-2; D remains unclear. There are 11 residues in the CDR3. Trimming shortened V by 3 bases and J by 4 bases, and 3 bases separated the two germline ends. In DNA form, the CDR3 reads TGTGCCAGCAGTTTTGCCTATGGCTACACCTTC. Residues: CASSFAYGYTF.

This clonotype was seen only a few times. The CDR3: CATSDLGQQTPNQPQHF. The CDR3 DNA follows: TGTGCCACCAGTGATTTGGGCCAGCAGACCCCCAATCAGCCCCAGCATTTT. The J gene is TRBJ1-5, the V gene TRBV24-1, with D unresolved. This CDR3 comprises 17 residues. CDR1 and CDR2 from the germline V gene are KGHDR and SFDVKD. V dropped 0 bases and J dropped 3 bases, with 14 bases sitting between them.

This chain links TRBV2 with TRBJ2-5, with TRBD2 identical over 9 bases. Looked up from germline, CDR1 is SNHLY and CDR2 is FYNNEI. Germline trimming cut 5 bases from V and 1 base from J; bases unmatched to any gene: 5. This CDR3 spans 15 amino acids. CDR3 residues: CASSFLAGRQETQYF. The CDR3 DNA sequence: TGTGCCAGCAGTTTCCTAGCGGGACGCCAAGAGACCCAGTACTTC.

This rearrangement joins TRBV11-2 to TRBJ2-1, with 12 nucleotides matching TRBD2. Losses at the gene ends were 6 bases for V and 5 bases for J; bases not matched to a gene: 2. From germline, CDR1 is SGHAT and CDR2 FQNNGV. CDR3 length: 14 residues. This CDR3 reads CASRRTSGDNEQFF. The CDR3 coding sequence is TGTGCCAGCAGGCGGACTAGCGGGGACAATGAGCAGTTCTTC.

The CDR3, as DNA: TGTGCCTGGAGTGTCGGGGGTCCCGTCTACGAGCAGTACTTC. It is translated as CAWSVGGPVYEQYF. The V and J genes are TRBV30 and TRBJ2-7; a possible D gene is TRBD2 (6 bases). The CDR3 loop spans 14 amino acids. CDR1 is GTSNPN and CDR2 is SVGIG in the germline V gene (reference sequence). Between the trimmed V and J ends, which lost 0 bases and 3 bases, there was a span of 12 bases.

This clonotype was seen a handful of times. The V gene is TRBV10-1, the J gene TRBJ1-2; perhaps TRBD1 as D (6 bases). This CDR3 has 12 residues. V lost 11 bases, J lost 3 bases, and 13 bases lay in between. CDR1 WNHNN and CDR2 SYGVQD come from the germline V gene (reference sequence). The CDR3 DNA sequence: TGCGCCGGGAGGGGGTGGGACTATGGCTACACCTTC. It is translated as CAGRGWDYGYTF.

This CDR3 is CASSQRVGGTGNEQFF. As DNA, the CDR3 is TGTGCCAGCAGCCAACGCGTGGGGGGGACGGGAAATGAGCAGTTCTTC. This rearrangement joins TRBV4-2 to TRBJ2-1; 7 bases are a match to TRBD2. CDR3 length: 16 residues. From germline, CDR1 is LGHNA and CDR2 YNFKEQ. V lost 2 bases to trimming and J lost 7 bases; unmatched junction nucleotides: 11.

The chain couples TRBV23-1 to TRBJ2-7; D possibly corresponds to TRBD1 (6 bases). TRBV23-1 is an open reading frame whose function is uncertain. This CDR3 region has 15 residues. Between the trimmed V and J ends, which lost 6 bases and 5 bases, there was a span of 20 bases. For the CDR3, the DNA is TGCGCCAGCAGCCGAAGGAGAACAGGGCGCGACGAGCAGTACTTC. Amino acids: CASSRRRTGRDEQYF.

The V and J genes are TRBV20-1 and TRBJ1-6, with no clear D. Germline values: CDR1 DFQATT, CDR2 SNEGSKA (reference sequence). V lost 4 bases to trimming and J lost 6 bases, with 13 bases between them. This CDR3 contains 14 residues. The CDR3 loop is CSATIDIRNSPLHF. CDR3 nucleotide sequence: TGCAGTGCTACAATCGACATCCGTAATTCACCCCTCCACTTT.

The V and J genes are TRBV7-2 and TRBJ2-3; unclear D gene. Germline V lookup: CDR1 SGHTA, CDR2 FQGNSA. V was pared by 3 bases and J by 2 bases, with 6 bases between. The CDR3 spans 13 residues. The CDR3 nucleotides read TGTGCCAGCAGCTTCCAACTCACAGATACGCAGTATTTT. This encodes CASSFQLTDTQYF.

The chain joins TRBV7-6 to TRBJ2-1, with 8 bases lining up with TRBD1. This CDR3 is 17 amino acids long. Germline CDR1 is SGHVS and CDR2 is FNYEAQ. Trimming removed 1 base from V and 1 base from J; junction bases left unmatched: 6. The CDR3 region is CASSLVGGQGSYNEQFF. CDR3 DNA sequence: TGTGCCAGCAGCTTAGTGGGCGGACAGGGATCCTACAATGAGCAGTTCTTC.